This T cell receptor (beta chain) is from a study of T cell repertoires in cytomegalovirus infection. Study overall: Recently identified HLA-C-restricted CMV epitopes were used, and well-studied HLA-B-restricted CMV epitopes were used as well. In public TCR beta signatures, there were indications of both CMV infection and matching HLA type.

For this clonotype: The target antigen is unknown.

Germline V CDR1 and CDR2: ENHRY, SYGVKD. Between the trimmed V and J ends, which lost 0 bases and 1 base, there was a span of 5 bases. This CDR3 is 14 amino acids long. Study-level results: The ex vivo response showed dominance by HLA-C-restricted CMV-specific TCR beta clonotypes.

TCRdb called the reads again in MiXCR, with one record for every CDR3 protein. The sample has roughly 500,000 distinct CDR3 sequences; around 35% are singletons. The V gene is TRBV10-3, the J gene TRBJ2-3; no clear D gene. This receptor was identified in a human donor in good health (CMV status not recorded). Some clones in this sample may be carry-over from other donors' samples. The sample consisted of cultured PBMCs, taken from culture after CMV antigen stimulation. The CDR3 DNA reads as TGTGCCATCAGTGAGTCCCCAGGCACAGATACGCAGTATTTT. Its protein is CAISESPGTDTQYF.